The 28 T cell receptor beta chains below come from one sample, sequenced in a study of blood T cell repertoires in COVID-19. Profiling relied on immunoSEQ multiplex PCR, and the TCRdb table lists in-frame clones only, not all of them. The profile shows fewer than 300,000 clones, around nine tenths of them singletons. Sequencing input: peripheral blood. These receptors were collected from a woman aged 40 to 49 who had recovered from COVID-19.

The rearrangement links TRBV5-1 to TRBJ2-3; 9 bases agree with TRBD2. This CDR3 comprises 14 residues. Germline V lookup: CDR1 SGHRS, CDR2 YFSETQ. V shed 10 bases and J 5 bases; nucleotides not matched to a gene: 11. The CDR3 coding sequence is TGCGCCCCCCACAGGATAGCGGGAGTAGATACGCAGTATTTT. Its protein is CAPHRIAGVDTQYF.

This clone was found once. The chain is built from TRBV9 and TRBJ2-2; 7 bases match TRBD1. The length of the CDR3 is 15 residues. Per germline, CDR1 SGDLS and CDR2 YYNGEE. J gave up 8 bases and V 0 bases, and 7 bases lay outside the gene matches. CDR3 in DNA: TGTGCCAGCAGCGTAGCCGGGACAGCGTTAGGGGAGCTGTTTTTT. Translated, it gives CASSVAGTALGELFF.

The chain links TRBV27 to TRBJ2-3, with D possibly being TRBD2 (5 bases). Between the trimmed V and J ends, which lost 1 base and 3 bases, there was a span of 17 bases. CDR1 is MNHEY and CDR2 is SMNVEV in the germline V gene (reference sequence). The CDR3 runs to 17 residues. The CDR3 spells CASSLYRGLGTTDTQYF. The CDR3 DNA is TGTGCCAGCAGTTTATACCGGGGTCTCGGTACGACAGATACGCAGTATTTT.

The chain carries TRBV7-2 and TRBJ2-2; maybe TRBD1 (7 bases). The V and J ends lost 5 bases and 6 bases respectively, with 22 bases between them. Germline lookup yields CDR1 SGHTA and CDR2 FQGNSA. This CDR3 has 17 amino acids. The CDR3, as DNA: TGTGCCAGCAGCACACCCCCAGGGGGGCGCTTGGCCGGGGAGCTGTTTTTT. It translates to CASSTPPGGRLAGELFF.

The chain is built from TRBV10-3 and TRBJ1-5; 9 nucleotides line up with TRBD1. V was clipped by 6 bases and J by 1 base; unmatched bases: 4. This CDR3 has 15 residues. The germline V gene encodes CDR1 ENHRY and CDR2 SYGVKD. The CDR3 nucleotides read TGTGCCATCAGCCCCGGACAGGGGAGCAATCAGCCCCAGCATTTT. Translating it yields CAISPGQGSNQPQHF.

The chain carries TRBV5-5 and TRBJ1-6, with a possible D match to TRBD1 (5 bases). Germline loops: CDR1 SGHKS, CDR2 YYEKEE (reference sequence). V lost 4 bases and J lost 7, with 18 bases in between. The CDR3 covers 16 residues. CDR3 nucleotides: TGTGCCAGCAGCCTGGCGTGGTCAGGGCGGAATTCACCCCTCCACTTT. Its protein product is CASSLAWSGRNSPLHF.

This chain uses TRBV19 with TRBJ2-7, with D perhaps matching TRBD1 (6 bases). The V end lost 10 bases, the J end lost 4 bases, and 14 bases lay between the germline ends. CDR3 length equals 12 residues. The germline gives CDR1 LNHDA, CDR2 SQIVND (reference sequence). CDR3 coding DNA: TGTGCCAAGTCGGGGCAGGGGTACGAGCAGTACGTC. Translation: CAKSGQGYEQYV.

The chain employs TRBV28 and TRBJ1-5, with 8 bases aligning to TRBD1. J was trimmed by 0 bases and V by 6 bases; bases with no gene match: 10. Germline V lookup: CDR1 MDHEN, CDR2 SYDVKM. This CDR3 region has 17 residues. The CDR3 loop reads CASSAGQVLDSNQPQHF. DNA of the CDR3: TGTGCCAGCAGCGCGGGACAGGTTCTGGATAGCAATCAGCCCCAGCATTTT.

The V and J genes are TRBV11-2 and TRBJ1-2, with D perhaps matching TRBD1 (5 bases). V was shortened by 5 bases and J by 8 bases, with 15 bases between the two germline ends. Germline values: CDR1 SGHAT, CDR2 FQNNGV. The CDR3 runs to 13 residues. CDR3 loop: CASSPTGFLGYTF. The CDR3 bases are TGTGCCAGCAGCCCAACAGGCTTCCTGGGCTACACCTTC.

The chain joins TRBV4-3 to TRBJ2-5, with TRBD1 identical over 11 bases. This CDR3 is built from 14 residues. The germline CDR1 and CDR2 sequences are LGHNA and YSLEER. V trimming: 3 bases; J trimming: 5 bases; junction bases outside the gene matches: 2. CDR3 amino acids: CASSQDRGPETQYF. The DNA of the CDR3 is TGCGCCAGCAGCCAGGACAGGGGGCCTGAGACCCAGTACTTC.

The gene calls are TRBV27 and TRBJ1-4; a possible D gene is TRBD1 (5 bases). The CDR3 is made up of 17 amino acids. Germline loops: CDR1 MNHEY, CDR2 SMNVEV (reference sequence). Trimming took 7 bases from V and 0 from J, leaving 18 bases between them. CDR3: CASTLKGHAATNEKLFF. The CDR3 DNA sequence: TGTGCCAGCACCCTCAAGGGGCACGCGGCAACTAATGAAAAACTGTTTTTT.

The chain recombines TRBV27 with TRBJ2-7; TRBD1 aligns across 7 bases. The junction had 7 bases not matched to a gene; V was cut back by 4 bases and J by 7 bases. Germline values: CDR1 MNHEY, CDR2 SMNVEV (reference sequence). This CDR3 has 13 residues. The CDR3 loop reads CASSWRGGGEQYF. CDR3 nucleotide sequence: TGTGCCAGCAGTTGGAGAGGGGGCGGGGAGCAGTACTTC.

The J gene is TRBJ1-4, the V gene TRBV3-1 (or the pseudogene TRBV3-2), with TRBD1 matching over 9 bases. CDR3 length: 14 residues. J was trimmed by 7 bases and V by 3 bases; bases with no gene match: 3. Per germline, CDR1 LGHDT and CDR2 YNNKEL (reference sequence). This chain's CDR3 is CASSQGQGGEKLFF. The CDR3 DNA is TGTGCCAGCAGCCAGGGACAGGGAGGTGAAAAACTGTTTTTT.

V usage is TRBV6-1 and J usage is TRBJ1-1, with 8 bases that match TRBD1. The CDR3 covers 15 residues. Germline trimming cut 3 bases from V and 3 bases from J; bases unmatched to any gene: 6. The germline gives CDR1 MNHNS, CDR2 SASEGT. The CDR3 DNA follows: TGTGCCAGCAGTGACCGGGACAGGAGGGACACTGAAGCTTTCTTT. Translating it yields CASSDRDRRDTEAFF.

This sequence joins TRBV11-2 and TRBJ2-5, with 7 bases lining up with TRBD2. This CDR3 comprises 13 residues. Germline V lookup: CDR1 SGHAT, CDR2 FQNNGV. V lost 4 bases, J lost 7 bases, and 6 bases stayed unmatched. The CDR3 coding sequence is TGTGCCAGCAGCTCAACTAGCGTTGGGACCCAGTACTTC. Translated: CASSSTSVGTQYF. Supplemented by reference TRBV11-2 and TRBJ2-5, the full variable domain reads EAGVAQSPRYKIIEKRQSVAFWCNPISGHATLYWYQQILGQGPKLLIQFQNNGVVDDSQLPKDRFSAERLKGVDSTLKIQPAKLEDSAVYLCASSSTSVGTQYFGPGTRLLVL.

This chain joins TRBV5-4 and TRBJ1-1, with 7 bases aligning to TRBD1. J gave up 8 bases and V 0 bases, and 10 bases lay outside the gene matches. CDR1 SGHNT and CDR2 YYREEE come from the germline V gene (reference sequence). The CDR3 extends over 15 amino acids. The CDR3 nucleotides are TGTGCCAGCAGCTTGGAGGGGGCGTTAAGGGAGGAAGCTTTCTTT. It encodes CASSLEGALREEAFF.

The J gene is TRBJ2-2, the V gene TRBV2; D is perhaps TRBD2 (6 bases). This CDR3 spans 14 amino acids. V shed 6 bases and J shed 4 bases, with 12 bases lying between them. Germline lookup yields CDR1 SNHLY and CDR2 FYNNEI. The CDR3 protein is CASSQDGGTGELFF. Written as DNA, the CDR3 is TGTGCCAGCAGCCAGGACGGGGGCACCGGGGAGCTGTTTTTT. The entire variable domain, with the rest obtained from reference TRBV2 and TRBJ2-2, is as follows: EPEVTQTPSHQVTQMGQEVILRCVPISNHLYFYWYRQILGQKVEFLVSFYNNEISEKSEIFDDQFSVERPDGSNFTLKIRSTKLEDSAMYFCASSQDGGTGELFFGEGSRLTVL.

The rearrangement joins TRBV10-2 to TRBJ2-3, with 12 nucleotides matching TRBD1. Per germline, CDR1 WSHSY and CDR2 SAAADI. CDR3 length: 15 amino acids. V shed 5 bases, J shed 3 bases, and the junction held 3 bases outside the gene matches. In DNA form, the CDR3 reads TGCGCCAGCAGTTGGGGACAGGGGGCTACAGATACGCAGTATTTT. Translated, it gives CASSWGQGATDTQYF.

V and J are TRBV7-8 and TRBJ2-7; 7 nucleotides align to TRBD2. The germline V gene encodes CDR1 SGHVS and CDR2 FQNEAQ. J lost 2 bases, V lost 2 bases, and 6 bases had no gene match. The CDR3 has 15 amino acids. The CDR3 spells CASSLRASGPYEQYF. The DNA of the CDR3 is TGTGCCAGCAGCTTACGGGCTAGCGGCCCCTACGAGCAGTACTTC.

The V gene is TRBV18, the J gene TRBJ2-7, with 7 bases identical to TRBD1. CDR1 is KGHSH and CDR2 is LQKENI in the germline V gene. With V trimmed by 0 bases and J by 3 bases, 5 bases remained unmatched. The CDR3 sequence is 15 residues long. In nucleotides, the CDR3 is TGTGCCAGCTCACCACCGGACAGGTCTCACTACGAGCAGTACTTC. Protein: CASSPPDRSHYEQYF.

The chain is built from TRBV5-1 and TRBJ1-1; 9 bases agree with TRBD1. This CDR3 contains 16 residues. Germline-derived CDR1 and CDR2 are SGHRS and YFSETQ. The trim removed 2 bases at V and 2 bases at J, leaving 7 bases unmatched. The chain's CDR3 is CASSFRTGAYNTEAFF. CDR3 DNA: TGCGCCAGCAGCTTTCGGACAGGGGCCTACAACACTGAAGCTTTCTTT.

The DNA of the CDR3 is TGTGCCAGTAACTCGGTGAACTATGGCTACACCTTC. It encodes CASNSVNYGYTF. The chain is built from TRBV19 and TRBJ1-2, with D unresolved. With 7 bases removed from V and 2 bases from J, the gap between germline ends came to 8 bases. The germline CDR1 and CDR2 sequences are LNHDA and SQIVND (reference sequence). The CDR3 consists of 12 residues.

The gene calls are TRBV2 and TRBJ1-6; no reliable D call. Trimming removed 6 bases at V and 13 bases at J, with 13 bases between. This CDR3 contains 12 residues. The V gene's germline CDR1 is SNHLY and CDR2 FYNNEI. DNA of the CDR3: TGTGCCAGCAGCCCAGATCGCGGGCCCCTCCACTTT. It translates to CASSPDRGPLHF.

The V and J genes are TRBV7-2 and TRBJ1-6; D is uncertain. V lost 4 bases to trimming and J lost 0 bases, with 7 bases between them. The CDR3 sequence is 15 residues long. Germline values: CDR1 SGHTA, CDR2 FQGNSA. The chain's CDR3 is CASSSQSSYNSPLHF. The CDR3 coding sequence is TGTGCCAGCAGCTCACAAAGCTCCTATAATTCACCCCTCCACTTT. The full variable domain, completed using reference TRBV7-2 and TRBJ1-6, is GAGVSQSPSNKVTEKGKDVELRCDPISGHTALYWYRQSLGQGLEFLIYFQGNSAPDKSGLPSDRFSAERTGGSVSTLTIQRTQQEDSAVYLCASSSQSSYNSPLHFGNGTRLTVT.

The J gene is TRBJ2-4, the V gene TRBV6-5; 7 bases map to TRBD1. CDR1 and CDR2 (germline): MNHEY, SVGAGI. Germline trimming cut 0 bases from V and 1 base from J; bases unmatched to any gene: 3. This CDR3 contains 16 residues. The CDR3 is CASSYSSRGAKNIQYF. In nucleotides, the CDR3 is TGTGCCAGCAGTTACTCGAGCAGGGGGGCCAAAAACATTCAGTACTTC.

The chain couples TRBV5-3 to TRBJ2-5; 8 bases agree with TRBD2. TRBV5-3 is labeled an ORF, and its function is uncertain. The CDR3 totals 11 residues. The trim removed 0 bases at V and 13 bases at J, leaving 2 bases unmatched. CDR3 DNA sequence: TGTGCCAGAAGCTTGGAGGCGGGAGGGTACTTC. It encodes CARSLEAGGYF.

The chain employs TRBV4-1 and TRBJ2-3; 11 bases map to TRBD2. This CDR3 is 17 amino acids long. Germline assignment: CDR1 MGHRA and CDR2 YSYEKL. Losses at the gene ends were 0 bases for V and 1 base for J; bases not matched to a gene: 3. CDR3 sequence: CASSQDGTSGGTDTQYF. CDR3 nucleotide sequence: TGCGCCAGCAGCCAAGACGGGACTAGCGGCGGCACAGATACGCAGTATTTT.

The chain joins TRBV5-6 to TRBJ2-7, with 8 bases aligning to TRBD2. The junction had 12 bases not matched to a gene; V was cut back by 4 bases and J by 9 bases. This CDR3 has 14 residues. Per germline, CDR1 SGHDT and CDR2 YYEEEE. For the CDR3, the DNA is TGTGCCAGCAGCCCGGGACTAGGGGCACTGGGGCAGTACTTC. It translates to CASSPGLGALGQYF.